This T cell receptor beta chain comes out of a study of T cell clonotyping in hematopoietic cell transplantation. Some clones are missing from TCRdb's copy, which holds only in-frame ones; the method was immunoSEQ multiplex PCR. The sample has some 16,000 clones, 80% to 95% seen once; the top ten hold about 5.4%. Findings and caveats of the study: Few recipient clonotypes overlapped donors; over 95% were de novo at given depth. Graft donor and pretransplant recipient Inverse Simpson Index values predicted broader posttransplant TCR diversity. Without cell sorting, CD4 versus CD8 contributions remain unresolved.

This clone occurred once. What it binds is unknown. The receptor was isolated from a man in his forties in good health. Some clones in this sample may be carry-over from other donors' samples. The sequencing sample was made of peripheral blood mononuclear cells.

The CDR3, as DNA: TGTGCCAGCAAACGAGCTTCACGCTATGGCTACACCTTC. Translated: CASKRASRYGYTF. The V gene is TRBV6-5, the J gene TRBJ1-2; D call uncertain. The V end lost 7 bases, the J end lost 4 bases, and 13 bases lay between the germline ends. Germline V gives CDR1 MNHEY, CDR2 SVGAGI. This CDR3 region has 13 residues.